A selection of T cell receptor beta chains follows, all from one sample in a study of response to subunit inactivated influenza vaccine. TCRdb processed the RT-PCR reads anew with MiXCR; each CDR3 protein has one entry. The sample shows roughly 650,000 distinct CDR3 sequences, 15% to 19% of them seen only once. Sequenced here: PBMCs from blood, sampled 12 days after vaccination. The receptors originated from a man aged 50-60 years who received an inactivated influenza vaccine. Both conserved end residues are part of each CDR3. A D gene is named only where the DNA matches it firmly. Size is stated for part of the rows, as once, few or many counts, or as a class when the clone is expanded.

clone_size,j_call,cdr3_length,d_call,v_call,cdr3_aa,cdr3_nt
once,TRBJ2-1,17,TRBD1,TRBV6-2/TRBV6-3,CASSYSRLGTGDNEQFF,TGTGCCAGCAGTTACTCCAGGCTCGGGACAGGGGATAATGAGCAGTTCTTC
many,TRBJ2-7,13,TRBD1,TRBV2,CASNGQAYYEQYF,TGTGCCAGCAACGGACAGGCCTACTACGAGCAGTACTTC
.,TRBJ1-1,16,.,TRBV7-9,CASSFPPGPTNTEAFF,TGTGCCAGCAGCTTCCCCCCGGGACCGACGAACACTGAAGCTTTCTTT
few,TRBJ2-3,15,TRBD2,TRBV20-1,CSASPPLAGADTQYF,TGCAGTGCTAGTCCCCCTCTAGCGGGAGCAGATACGCAGTATTTT
few,TRBJ2-3,15,.,TRBV18,CASSPNTYSTDTQYF,TGTGCCAGCTCACCGAACACCTACAGCACAGATACGCAGTATTTT
few,TRBJ2-7,14,.,TRBV28,CASSYPGADYEQYF,TGTGCCAGCAGTTACCCAGGGGCAGACTACGAGCAGTACTTC
.,TRBJ2-1,13,.,TRBV6-1,CASSRGLFSEQFF,TGTGCCAGCAGTCGAGGTTTATTTAGTGAGCAGTTCTTC
few,TRBJ2-5,13,.,TRBV20-1,CSASTQGLETQYF,TGCAGTGCTAGTACACAGGGCCTGGAGACCCAGTACTTC
.,TRBJ2-1,16,.,TRBV20-1,CSARAGDNNPYNEQFF,TGCAGTGCTAGAGCCGGGGACAACAACCCTTACAATGAGCAGTTCTTC
few,TRBJ2-3,14,.,TRBV5-1,CASSSTDWRDTQYF,TGCGCCAGCAGCTCTACGGACTGGAGGGATACGCAGTATTTT
.,TRBJ1-1,15,.,TRBV28,CASSFTLGGNTEAFF,TGTGCCAGCAGTTTCACCCTCGGGGGGAACACTGAAGCTTTCTTT
.,TRBJ2-3,13,TRBD2,TRBV5-1,CASSREAGITQYF,TGCGCCAGCAGCAGGGAAGCGGGAATTACGCAGTATTTT
few,TRBJ2-1,13,.,TRBV15,CATSRGSGGEQFF,TGTGCCACCAGCAGAGGTTCTGGGGGTGAGCAGTTCTTC
few,TRBJ2-1,15,TRBD2,TRBV5-5,CASSLSGSRAYTQFF,TGTGCCAGCAGCCTAAGCGGGAGTCGGGCATATACGCAGTTCTTC
.,TRBJ2-5,14,TRBD2,TRBV5-6,CASSLAGAFETQYF,TGTGCCAGCAGCTTAGCGGGAGCGTTTGAGACCCAGTACTTC
.,TRBJ2-7,12,TRBD1,TRBV20-1,CSAPTGGYEQYF,TGCAGTGCCCCGACAGGGGGCTACGAGCAGTACTTC
few,TRBJ2-7,16,TRBD2,TRBV5-1,CASSLEGGRASYEQYF,TGCGCCAGCAGCTTGGAAGGCGGGAGGGCATCCTACGAGCAGTACTTC
.,TRBJ2-7,14,TRBD2,TRBV27,CASSWASGTYEQYF,TGTGCCAGCAGTTGGGCTAGCGGGACCTACGAGCAGTACTTC
few,TRBJ2-1,18,TRBD2,TRBV27,CASSTRWTSGGGYNEQFF,TGTGCCAGCAGTACCCGATGGACTAGCGGGGGGGGGTACAATGAGCAGTTCTTC
.,TRBJ1-2,13,.,TRBV12-3/TRBV12-4,CASYGGDLNGYTF,TGTGCCAGCTATGGGGGTGACCTTAATGGCTACACCTTC